The rows below give T cell receptor beta chains drawn from one sample of a study of T cells in Graves' hyperthyroidism and ophthalmopathy. One entry per CDR3 protein results from TCRdb running MiXCR on the multiplex PCR reads. The table includes 500,000 to 700,000 distinct CDR3 sequences, 16% detected once. The material sequenced was blood. Receptors originate from a woman aged 18-30 years with Graves' hyperthyroidism. Each CDR3 is given with its conserved first and last residue. The D gene is left open where the match is weak. Size values are once, few and many counts, or a class for expanded clones, and some rows have none.

v_call	clone_size	j_call	d_call	cdr3_aa	cdr3_nt
TRBV19	-	TRBJ2-3	TRBD2	CASSILAGARTDTQYF	TGTGCCAGTAGTATCCTAGCGGGGGCCCGCACAGATACGCAGTATTTT
TRBV29-1	few	TRBJ2-5	-	CSVDQAGAQETQYF	TGCAGCGTTGATCAGGCAGGGGCACAAGAGACCCAGTACTTC
TRBV7-6	-	TRBJ1-6	-	CASSLVAKPNSPLHF	TGTGCCAGCAGCTTAGTTGCAAAACCGAATTCACCCCTCCACTTT
TRBV12-3/TRBV12-4	many	TRBJ1-6	-	CASSLRGNSPLHF	TGTGCCAGCAGTTTGAGGGGGAATTCACCCCTCCACTTT
TRBV29-1	few	TRBJ2-3	-	CSADFGGATDTQYF	TGCAGCGCCGACTTTGGGGGCGCGACAGATACGCAGTATTTT
TRBV10-3	-	TRBJ1-4	-	CAISDLASEKLFF	TGTGCCATCAGTGACCTCGCATCTGAAAAACTGTTTTTT
TRBV5-1	-	TRBJ2-1	-	CASEAGPANEQFF	TGCGCCAGCGAGGCGGGACCAGCTAATGAGCAGTTCTTC
TRBV12-3/TRBV12-4	few	TRBJ1-6	-	CASRGDSASNSPLHF	TGTGCCAGCAGGGGTGATTCCGCTTCTAATTCACCCCTCCACTTT
TRBV11-2	-	TRBJ1-6	-	CASSPFEGYNSPLHF	TGTGCCAGCAGCCCATTTGAGGGGTACAATTCACCCCTCCACTTT
TRBV5-1	many	TRBJ2-1	TRBD2	CASSLGGSTYNEQFF	TGCGCCAGCAGCTTGGGCGGGAGCACCTACAATGAGCAGTTCTTC